This passage covers 10 T cell receptor beta chains from one sample sequenced in a study of shared clonotypes between healthy human individuals. TCRdb's copy holds only in-frame clones and misses some; the assay was immunoSEQ multiplex PCR. The data show hundreds of thousands of clones, 73% seen once. Sequencing was performed on memory CD4+ T cells sorted from blood. Subset of the sample: CD45RA-negative fraction. All receptors come from a woman aged 25 to 39 in good health.

This rearrangement joins TRBV7-6 to TRBJ2-2; TRBD2 matches 7 bases. This CDR3 is 16 amino acids long. V was clipped by 6 bases and J by 0 bases; unmatched bases: 7. The germline gives CDR1 SGHVS, CDR2 FNYEAQ. CDR3 bases: TGTGCCAGCAGTCATAGACTAGCACCGAACACCGGGGAGCTGTTTTTT. This encodes CASSHRLAPNTGELFF.

This CDR3 is CASSQATSGSRADTQYF. CDR3 coding DNA: TGTGCCAGCAGCCAAGCCACTAGCGGGAGTCGGGCAGATACGCAGTATTTT. The V and J genes are TRBV4-2 and TRBJ2-3; 11 bases fit TRBD2. This CDR3 region has 17 residues. The junction had 7 bases not matched to a gene; V was cut back by 1 base and J by 4 bases. The germline gives CDR1 LGHNA, CDR2 YNFKEQ.

This chain uses TRBV19 with TRBJ1-5, with 8 bases identical to TRBD1. The CDR3 contains 15 residues. Germline loops: CDR1 LNHDA, CDR2 SQIVND (reference sequence). Unmatched junction bases numbered 7, after V lost 7 bases and J lost 2 bases. CDR3 DNA sequence: TGTGCCAGTAACGCCGGGACAGGTCGCAATCAGCCCCAGCATTTT. It encodes CASNAGTGRNQPQHF.

The chain joins TRBV25-1 to TRBJ1-1; D call uncertain. The CDR3 has 13 amino acids. The V end was cut by 5 bases, the J end by 1 base, with 8 bases between. From germline, CDR1 is MGHDK and CDR2 SYGVNS. In DNA form, the CDR3 reads TGTGCCAGCAGTCTTTCAAAGAACACTGAAGCTTTCTTT. It specifies CASSLSKNTEAFF.

This clone was seen once. The chain has TRBV7-6 and TRBJ2-7, with D uncertain. Germline CDR1 and CDR2: SGHVS and FNYEAQ. The CDR3 length is 13 residues. Deletions cut 3 bases from V and 3 bases from J, with 9 bases between. CDR3 bases: TGTGCCAGCAGCTTTGTGGGTTTCTACGAGCAGTACTTC. It is translated as CASSFVGFYEQYF.

The V call is TRBV6-6, the J call TRBJ2-7; 7 bases fit TRBD1. Germline-derived CDR1 and CDR2 are MNHNY and SVGAGI (reference sequence). There are 15 residues in the CDR3. The trim removed 2 bases at V and 1 base at J, leaving 5 bases unmatched. CDR3 protein: CASSYGTDTSYEQYF. The CDR3, as DNA: TGTGCCAGCAGTTACGGGACAGATACATCCTACGAGCAGTACTTC.

CDR3 region: CASSPRTSQTLEQYF. The CDR3 nucleotides read TGTGCCAGCAGTCCTAGGACTAGCCAAACCTTAGAGCAGTACTTC. This chain uses TRBV6-1 with TRBJ2-7; 8 nucleotides align to TRBD2. This CDR3 has 15 residues. Germline V gene data show CDR1 as MNHNS and CDR2 as SASEGT. J gave up 7 bases and V 5 bases, and 13 bases lay outside the gene matches.

The V gene is TRBV20-1, the J gene TRBJ2-5; D gene unclear. This CDR3 is built from 11 residues. The germline V and J ends were trimmed by 8 bases and 0 bases, with 7 bases remaining between them. Germline CDR1 reads DFQATT; CDR2 reads SNEGSKA (reference sequence). The CDR3, as DNA: TGCAGTCCCCGGGACCAAGAGACCCAGTACTTC. This codes for CSPRDQETQYF.

This chain connects TRBV10-3 to TRBJ1-1, with D unresolved. V was trimmed by 9 bases and J by 0 bases, leaving 11 bases between them. The CDR3 extends over 13 amino acids. Germline CDR1 is ENHRY and CDR2 is SYGVKD. CDR3 nucleotide sequence: TGTGCCATAAGTCAGGCTTTGAACACTGAAGCTTTCTTT. Its translation: CAISQALNTEAFF.

This sequence joins TRBV30 and TRBJ2-1; 8 nucleotides line up with TRBD2. From germline, CDR1 is GTSNPN and CDR2 SVGIG (reference sequence). V trimming: 5 bases; J trimming: 9 bases; junction bases outside the gene matches: 3. The CDR3 is 11 residues long. The CDR3 here is CAWGSGTEQFF. The CDR3 DNA reads TGTGCCTGGGGTAGCGGGACTGAGCAGTTCTTC.